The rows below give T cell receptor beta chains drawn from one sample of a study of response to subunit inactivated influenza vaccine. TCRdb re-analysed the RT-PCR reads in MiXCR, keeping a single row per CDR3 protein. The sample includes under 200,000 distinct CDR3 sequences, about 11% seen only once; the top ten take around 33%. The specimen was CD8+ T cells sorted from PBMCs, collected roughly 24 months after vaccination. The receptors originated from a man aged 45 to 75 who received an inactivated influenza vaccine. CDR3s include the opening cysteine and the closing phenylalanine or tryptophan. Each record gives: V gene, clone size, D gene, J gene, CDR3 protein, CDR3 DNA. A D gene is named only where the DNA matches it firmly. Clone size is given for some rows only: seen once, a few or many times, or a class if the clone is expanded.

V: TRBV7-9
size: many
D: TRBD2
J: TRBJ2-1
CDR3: CASSSTSGGYNEQFF
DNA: TGTGCCAGCAGCTCGACTAGCGGGGGCTACAATGAGCAGTTCTTC

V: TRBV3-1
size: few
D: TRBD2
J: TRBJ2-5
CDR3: CASSQTSGVQETQYF
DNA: TGTGCCAGCAGCCAAACTAGCGGGGTCCAAGAGACCCAGTACTTC

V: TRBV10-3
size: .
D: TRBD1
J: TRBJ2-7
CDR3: CAIRRQGSQYF
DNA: TGTGCCATCAGACGACAGGGATCGCAGTACTTC

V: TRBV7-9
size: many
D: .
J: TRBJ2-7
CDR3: CASRGTGKEQYF
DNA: TGTGCCAGCAGGGGGACTGGGAAAGAGCAGTACTTC

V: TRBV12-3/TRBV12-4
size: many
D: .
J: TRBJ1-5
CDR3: CASRQDSNQPQHF
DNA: TGTGCCAGCAGGCAGGATAGCAATCAGCCCCAGCATTTT

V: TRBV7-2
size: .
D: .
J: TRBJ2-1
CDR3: CASRQRHPRGSYNEQFF
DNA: TGTGCCAGCAGACAAAGACACCCCCGTGGCTCCTACAATGAGCAGTTCTTC

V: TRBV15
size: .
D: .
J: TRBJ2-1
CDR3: CATSRGFNNEQFF
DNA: TGTGCCACCAGCAGAGGGTTCAACAATGAGCAGTTCTTC

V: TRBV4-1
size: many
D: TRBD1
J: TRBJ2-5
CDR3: CASSQNTGQGLRESQYF
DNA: TGCGCCAGCAGCCAAAATACGGGACAGGGTCTACGTGAGAGCCAGTACTTC

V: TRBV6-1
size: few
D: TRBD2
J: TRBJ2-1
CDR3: CASSLIPGGNYNEQFF
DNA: TGTGCCAGCAGCCTCATCCCGGGAGGGAACTACAATGAGCAGTTCTTC

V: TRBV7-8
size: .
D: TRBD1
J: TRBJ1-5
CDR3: CASVSGQEVQPQHF
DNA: TGTGCCAGCGTTAGTGGACAGGAAGTTCAGCCCCAGCATTTT

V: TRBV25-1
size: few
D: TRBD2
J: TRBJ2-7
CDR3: CASSRSGTSGSEQYF
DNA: TGTGCCAGCAGTCGGTCCGGGACTAGCGGTTCCGAGCAGTACTTC

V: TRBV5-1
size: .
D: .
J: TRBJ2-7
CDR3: CASSLANSADYEQYF
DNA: TGCGCCAGCAGCTTAGCTAACAGTGCCGACTACGAGCAGTACTTC

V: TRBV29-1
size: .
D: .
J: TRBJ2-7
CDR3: CSVEDPNYEQYF
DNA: TGCAGCGTTGAAGATCCCAACTACGAGCAGTACTTC

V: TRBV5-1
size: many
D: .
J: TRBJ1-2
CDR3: CASSPRGAYGYTF
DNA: TGCGCCAGCAGCCCCCGGGGGGCGTACGGCTACACCTTC

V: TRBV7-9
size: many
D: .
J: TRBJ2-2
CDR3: CASSFYEGPNTGELFF
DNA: TGTGCCAGCAGCTTTTATGAAGGACCGAACACCGGGGAGCTGTTTTTT

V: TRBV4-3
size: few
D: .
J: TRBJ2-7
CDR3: CASSQVESSYEQYF
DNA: TGCGCCAGCAGCCAAGTCGAGAGCTCCTACGAGCAGTACTTC

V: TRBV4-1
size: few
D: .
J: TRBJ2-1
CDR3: CASSQFPGNEQFF
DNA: TGCGCCAGCAGCCAATTCCCAGGAAATGAGCAGTTCTTC

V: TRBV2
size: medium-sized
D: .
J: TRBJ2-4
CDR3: CARPEAKNIQYF
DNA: TGTGCCAGACCAGAAGCCAAAAACATTCAGTACTTC

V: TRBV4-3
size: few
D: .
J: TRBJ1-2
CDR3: CASSQDEATLNYGYTF
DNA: TGCGCCAGCAGCCAAGATGAGGCAACGCTTAACTATGGCTACACCTTC

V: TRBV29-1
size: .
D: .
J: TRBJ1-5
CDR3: CSVVVGLNQPQHF
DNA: TGCAGCGTTGTCGTTGGCCTCAATCAGCCCCAGCATTTT

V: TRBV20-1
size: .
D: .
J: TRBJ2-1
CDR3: CSARPPEYSYNEQFF
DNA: TGCAGTGCAAGGCCTCCAGAATACTCCTACAATGAGCAGTTCTTC

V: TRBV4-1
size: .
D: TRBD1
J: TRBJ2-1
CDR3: CASSRNRGSYNEQFF
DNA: TGCGCCAGCAGCCGCAACAGGGGTTCCTACAATGAGCAGTTCTTC

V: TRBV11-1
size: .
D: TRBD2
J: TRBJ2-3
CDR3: CASRKRGTSGSTDTQYF
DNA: TGTGCCAGCAGAAAAAGGGGGACTAGCGGGAGCACAGATACGCAGTATTTT

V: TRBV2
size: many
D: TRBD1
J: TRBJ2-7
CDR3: CASSAGTGEYEQYF
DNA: TGTGCCAGCAGTGCCGGGACAGGGGAATACGAGCAGTACTTC

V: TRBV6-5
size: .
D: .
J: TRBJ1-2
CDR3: CASSYSVLLGYTF
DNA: TGTGCCAGCAGTTACTCGGTACTTCTGGGCTACACCTTC

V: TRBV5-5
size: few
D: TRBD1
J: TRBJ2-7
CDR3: CASSGTAPYEQYF
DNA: TGTGCCAGCAGCGGGACAGCCCCCTACGAGCAGTACTTC

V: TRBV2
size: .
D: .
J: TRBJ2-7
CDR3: CASTPTVHSTYEQYF
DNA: TGTGCCAGCACCCCGACGGTACACAGCACCTACGAGCAGTACTTC

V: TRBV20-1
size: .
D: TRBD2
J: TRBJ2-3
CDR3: CSATGLAGAYGTDTQYF
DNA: TGCAGTGCTACGGGGCTAGCGGGGGCCTATGGGACAGATACGCAGTATTTT

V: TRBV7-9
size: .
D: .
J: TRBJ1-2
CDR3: CASSLKEGYGYTF
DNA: TGTGCCAGCAGCTTAAAGGAGGGCTATGGCTACACCTTC

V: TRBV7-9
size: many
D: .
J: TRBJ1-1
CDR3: CASSLAGYEAFF
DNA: TGTGCCAGCAGCTTAGCAGGGTATGAAGCTTTCTTT

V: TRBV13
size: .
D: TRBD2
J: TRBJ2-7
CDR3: CASSFRSGRNEQYF
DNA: TGTGCCAGCAGCTTTCGTAGCGGGAGAAACGAGCAGTACTTC

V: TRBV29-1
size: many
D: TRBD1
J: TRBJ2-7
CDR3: CSVDLGTGRVEQYF
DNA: TGCAGCGTGGATCTGGGGACAGGGCGGGTCGAGCAGTACTTC